This T cell receptor beta chain was observed in a study of Ad26.COV2.S vaccination and SARS-CoV-2 variants. Study-wide context: Participants got Ad26.COV2.S intramuscularly, once or twice 56 days apart. Whole-study findings and limits: Spike-specific responses of CD8+ and CD4+ T cells were reported to display substantial breadth after vaccination.

V lost 4 bases and J 3 bases, leaving 9 bases between the germline ends. The CDR3 is 13 amino acids. CDR1 and CDR2 (germline): KGHSH, LQKENI. The treatment is: 15 to 20 received Ad26.COV2.S at low or high dose, single or two shots; five or six received placebo; per-sample allocation not given. Sample collection was performed on day 63 after the first vaccine or placebo injection. A note on this clone: The antigen remains unidentified.

Generated by immunoSEQ multiplex PCR, the TCRdb table keeps only in-frame clones and is missing some. The sample carries just over 350,000 clones, 70% to 90% recorded once. The genes are TRBV18 and TRBJ1-2; no definite D call. The input for sequencing was peripheral blood, taken in a trial of Ad26.COV2.S vaccine versus placebo. The receptor was derived from a person between 18 and 60 years old who received the Ad26.COV2.S COVID-19 vaccine or a placebo. Written as DNA, the CDR3 is TGTGCCAGCTCACGTGCAGTCCACTATGGCTACACCTTC. Its protein is CASSRAVHYGYTF.